The 26 T cell receptor beta chains given below trace back to one sample, sequenced in a study of blood T cells in healthy people across ages. Primed by a sample-barcoded 5' primer and a J-beta primer mix, a second PCR proceeded for about 7 to 12 cycles. MiXCR, applied by TCRdb to the 5' RACE reads, yields one record per CDR3 protein. The table records about 780,000 distinct CDR3 sequences, 35% to 50% of them present only once. Sequencing was done on a sample of blood. Source of these receptors: a man older than 75 in good health.

This clonotype came up many times. V and J are TRBV5-1 and TRBJ1-4; TRBD1 is a possible D gene (6 bases). This CDR3 comprises 15 residues. Trimming removed 0 bases at V and 8 bases at J, with 14 bases between. The germline gives CDR1 SGHRS, CDR2 YFSETQ. DNA for the CDR3: TGCGCCAGCAGCTTGGCAGGGGAATGGAGAGAAAAACTGTTTTTT. Amino acids: CASSLAGEWREKLFF.

To note about this clonotype: One base away lies a much larger clone, so this may be a sequencing read error. The V call is TRBV28, the J call TRBJ2-5; 8 bases map to TRBD1. CDR1 and CDR2 (germline): MDHEN, SYDVKM. The J segment lost 11 bases and the V segment lost 6 bases, leaving 17 bases of the junction unmatched. The CDR3 is 15 residues long. CDR3 coding DNA: TGTGCCAGCAGACCGACAGGGGTCCGCTCCTACGGGCAGTACTTC. Residues: CASRPTGVRSYGQYF.

The chain links TRBV6-5 to TRBJ2-7, with 10 bases identical to TRBD2. V was clipped by 7 bases and J by 5 bases; unmatched bases: 20. The germline CDR1 and CDR2 sequences are MNHEY and SVGAGI. The CDR3 length is 18 residues. The CDR3 region is CASNWMLGGAGGPNEQYF. CDR3 bases: TGTGCCAGCAATTGGATGTTGGGTGGAGCGGGAGGGCCTAACGAGCAGTACTTC.

This chain uses TRBV20-1 with TRBJ2-5, with TRBD2 matching over 9 bases. Judging by the DNA end, TRBJ2-1 fits better; the J call may be wrong. The CDR3 has 15 amino acids. CDR1 is DFQATT, CDR2 SNEGSKA, per germline (reference sequence). For the CDR3, the DNA is TGCAGTGCTAAAAGGCTAGCGGGGCTTATGGAGACCCAGTTCTTC. Translated, it gives CSAKRLAGLMETQFF.

This clonotype occurred once. This chain joins TRBV12-3 or TRBV12-4 and TRBJ2-1; D possibly corresponds to TRBD2 (5 bases). This CDR3 comprises 16 residues. V dropped 7 bases and J dropped 0 bases, with 16 bases sitting between them. The CDR3 DNA reads as TGTGCCAGCACCCCTCGGGTAGGGAGCTCCTACAATGAGCAGTTCTTC. This codes for CASTPRVGSSYNEQFF.

This clonotype turned up a few times. V and J are TRBV7-2 and TRBJ2-7; 7 nucleotides align to TRBD2. The CDR3 totals 13 residues. Germline V lookup: CDR1 SGHTA, CDR2 FQGNSA. The J segment lost 4 bases and the V segment lost 5 bases, leaving 5 bases of the junction unmatched. Written as DNA, the CDR3 is TGTGCCAGCAGCGCGCGCGGGAGTTACGAGCAGTACTTC. Its protein is CASSARGSYEQYF.

V gene TRBV7-9 combines with J gene TRBJ2-7; TRBD2 matches 8 bases. The CDR3 covers 16 residues. The J segment lost 2 bases and the V segment lost 7 bases, leaving 13 bases of the junction unmatched. Germline CDR1 is SEHNR and CDR2 is FQNEAQ (reference sequence). Here the CDR3 DNA reads TGTGCCAGCATATCCTCCGCGGGGGGCAACACCTACGAGCAGTACTTC. Protein: CASISSAGGNTYEQYF.

The chain couples TRBV14 to TRBJ2-1, with D hard to call. The length of the CDR3 is 14 residues. Per germline, CDR1 SGHDN and CDR2 FVKESK. Deletions cut 2 bases from V and 7 bases from J, with 12 bases between. The CDR3 DNA sequence: TGTGCCAGCAGCCAAAGTGGGTGGGCTAATGAGCAGTTCTTC. Protein sequence: CASSQSGWANEQFF.

This clonotype was seen many times. The chain employs TRBV7-2 and TRBJ1-1; TRBD1 aligns across 7 bases. Germline CDR1 reads SGHTA; CDR2 reads FQGNSA. CDR3 length: 15 amino acids. V lost 2 bases, J lost 7 bases, and 10 bases stayed unmatched. For the CDR3, the DNA is TGTGCCAGCAGCTTACTCCGGGACAGAGGGAATGAAGCTTTCTTT. Amino acids: CASSLLRDRGNEAFF.

The chain carries TRBV29-1 and TRBJ2-1, with 10 nucleotides matching TRBD2. Germline V gene sequence: CDR1 SQVTM, CDR2 ANQGSEA. Trimming cost V 4 bases and J 9 bases; bases outside gene matches: 3. This CDR3 has 12 amino acids. The CDR3 here is CSVVGLAVEQFF. In nucleotides, the CDR3 is TGCAGCGTTGTTGGACTAGCGGTTGAGCAGTTCTTC.

Concerning this clonotype itself: An end of the junction differs from the germline gene, which may be a read error. CDR3 coding DNA: TGCGGTGCAGAAACCGGGACAGGCTCCTACGAGCAGTACTTC. Translating gives CGAETGTGSYEQYF. The rearrangement joins TRBV20-1 to TRBJ2-7; 8 nucleotides agree with TRBD1. The V gene's germline CDR1 is DFQATT and CDR2 SNEGSKA (reference sequence). The CDR3 totals 14 residues.

The chain employs TRBV28 and TRBJ2-7; the D gene could be TRBD1 or TRBD2 (6 bases each). The J call may be wrong; the DNA end is better matched by TRBJ2-5. CDR3 size: 15 residues. Germline V gives CDR1 MDHEN, CDR2 SYDVKM. The CDR3 sequence: CASSSSGGAMKTQYF. CDR3 nucleotide sequence: TGTGCCAGCAGTTCATCCGGGGGCGCGATGAAGACCCAGTACTTC.

This rearrangement joins TRBV20-1 to TRBJ1-2; TRBD1 agrees at 8 bases. Looked up from germline, CDR1 is DFQATT and CDR2 is SNEGSKA (reference sequence). The CDR3 length is 15 residues. Unmatched junction bases numbered 16, after V lost 5 bases and J lost 8 bases. CDR3 residues: CSARSTDRADGGYTF. The CDR3 nucleotides read TGCAGTGCTCGCTCCACGGACAGGGCGGATGGGGGCTACACCTTC.

This clonotype was seen more than once but under ten times. The CDR3 loop is CASSSGLAGVIRNEQFF. For the CDR3, the DNA is TGTGCCAGCAGTTCGGGACTAGCGGGAGTAATTAGAAATGAGCAGTTCTTC. The V and J genes are TRBV27 and TRBJ2-1; 14 bases fit TRBD2. The V gene's germline CDR1 is MNHEY and CDR2 SMNVEV (reference sequence). This CDR3 has 17 residues. V lost 4 bases and J lost 7; bases outside the gene matches: 9.

The V gene is TRBV2, the J gene TRBJ2-1; D not certain. Germline loops: CDR1 SNHLY, CDR2 FYNNEI. V lost 8 bases to trimming and J lost 8 bases, with 16 bases between them. This CDR3 comprises 13 residues. In nucleotides, the CDR3 is TGTGCCAGCCAGGACCCGGACCGGGATGAGCAGTTCTTC. This translates into CASQDPDRDEQFF.

The chain combines TRBV4-3 with TRBJ2-7; D unclear. CDR3 length: 15 amino acids. Trimming left V 0 bases short and J 0 bases short, with 9 bases between. Germline V CDR1 and CDR2: LGHNA, YSLEER. The CDR3 DNA sequence: TGCGCCAGCAGCCAAGACGTCAGCGTCTCCTACGAGCAGTACTTC. This sequence encodes CASSQDVSVSYEQYF.

The chain uses TRBV3-1 and TRBJ2-7; no firm D call. The J call is in doubt because the DNA end fits TRBJ2-5 better. CDR3 size: 12 residues. Germline loops: CDR1 LGHDT, CDR2 YNNKEL (reference sequence). The CDR3 protein is CASSRRRETQYF. In DNA, the CDR3 is TGTGCCAGCAGCCGAAGACGGGAGACCCAGTACTTC.

There are a few counts of this clonotype. The chain recombines TRBV7-3 with TRBJ2-2; 9 nucleotides align to TRBD2. CDR1 is SGHTA, CDR2 FQGTGA, per germline. The CDR3 spans 16 residues. Germline trimming cut 4 bases from V and 3 bases from J; bases unmatched to any gene: 6. CDR3 DNA sequence: TGTGCCAGCAGCTCCGGTAGCGGGAGCCACACCGGGGAGCTGTTTTTT. This sequence encodes CASSSGSGSHTGELFF.

The rearrangement uses TRBV20-1 and TRBJ2-3; D not certain. V gave up 3 bases and J gave up 2 bases, with 9 bases separating them. Germline V lookup: CDR1 DFQATT, CDR2 SNEGSKA (reference sequence). This CDR3 is 13 amino acids long. CDR3 in amino acids: CSASREVTDTQYF. CDR3 nucleotides: TGCAGTGCTAGTAGAGAAGTCACAGATACGCAGTATTTT.

Concerning this clonotype itself: This may arise from a read error, as a much more abundant clone is one base away. J is TRBJ1-1 and V is TRBV2; D is unclear. This CDR3 region has 12 residues. The germline V gene has CDR1 SNHLY and CDR2 FYNNEI. Trimming removed 6 bases from V and 12 bases from J, with 17 bases in between. CDR3 coding DNA: TGTGCCAGCAGGGACGGGTACTTGTGGACTTTCTTT. This sequence encodes CASRDGYLWTFF.

This sequence joins TRBV2 and TRBJ2-1, with D possibly called TRBD1 or TRBD2 (6 bases each). Trimming cost V 4 bases and J 8 bases, with 15 bases left between them. The CDR3 runs 14 residues. CDR1 is SNHLY, CDR2 FYNNEI, per germline. The CDR3 reads CASSADGGSDEQFF. CDR3 sequence (DNA): TGTGCCAGCAGTGCCGACGGGGGCTCCGATGAGCAGTTCTTC.

The V and J genes are TRBV9 and TRBJ2-5, with D tentatively TRBD1 or TRBD2 (5 bases each). The germline gives CDR1 SGDLS, CDR2 YYNGEE. The CDR3 loop spans 14 amino acids. V was shortened by 4 bases and J by 3 bases, with 13 bases between the two germline ends. The CDR3 DNA sequence: TGTGCCAGCAGCCGAGGGGCAGTGAAAGAGACCCAGTACTTC. It encodes CASSRGAVKETQYF. Drawing the rest from reference TRBV9 and TRBJ2-5, the complete variable domain is DSGVTQTPKHLITATGQRVTLRCSPRSGDLSVYWYQQSLDQGLQFLIQYYNGEERAKGNILERFSAQQFPDLHSELNLSSLELGDSALYFCASSRGAVKETQYFGPGTRLLVL.

This clonotype was counted many times. This chain connects TRBV5-1 to TRBJ2-1; 7 bases are a match to TRBD1. The CDR3 is 16 amino acids. V was pared by 0 bases and J by 1 base, with 4 bases of the junction left unmatched. Germline CDR1 and CDR2: SGHRS and YFSETQ. The CDR3 sequence: CASSLVPGGSYNEQFF. CDR3 nucleotide sequence: TGCGCCAGCAGCTTGGTGCCAGGGGGTTCCTACAATGAGCAGTTCTTC. The complete variable domain, with remaining parts taken from reference TRBV5-1 and TRBJ2-1, reads KAGVTQTPRYLIKTRGQQVTLSCSPISGHRSVSWYQQTPGQGLQFLFEYFSETQRNKGNFPGRFSGRQFSNSRSEMNVSTLELGDSALYLCASSLVPGGSYNEQFFGPGTRLTVL.

The gene calls are TRBV9 and TRBJ2-5, with 12 nucleotides matching TRBD2. This CDR3 contains 17 residues. Germline V lookup: CDR1 SGDLS, CDR2 YYNGEE. With V trimmed by 3 bases and J by 5 bases, 11 bases remained unmatched. The CDR3 region has the DNA TGTGCCAGCAGCGAGTCTAGCGGGGGGGCCCTTATGGAGACCCAGTACTTC. Its translation is CASSESSGGALMETQYF.

The chain couples TRBV20-1 to TRBJ2-1, with D perhaps matching TRBD2 (6 bases). From germline, CDR1 is DFQATT and CDR2 SNEGSKA (reference sequence). This CDR3 is built from 14 residues. Trimming stripped 1 base from V and 6 bases from J, with 13 bases between. The CDR3 reads CSARGPAGFNEQFF. DNA for the CDR3: TGCAGTGCTAGAGGGCCAGCGGGCTTCAATGAGCAGTTCTTC.

This chain joins TRBV6-5 and TRBJ2-4; D call uncertain. The CDR3 runs 15 residues. In germline, CDR1 is MNHEY, CDR2 SVGAGI. Trimming pared 6 bases from V and 1 base from J, leaving 13 bases between. CDR3 residues: CASSNSRGAKNIQYF. DNA for the CDR3: TGTGCCAGCAGCAATAGCCGTGGCGCCAAAAACATTCAGTACTTC.